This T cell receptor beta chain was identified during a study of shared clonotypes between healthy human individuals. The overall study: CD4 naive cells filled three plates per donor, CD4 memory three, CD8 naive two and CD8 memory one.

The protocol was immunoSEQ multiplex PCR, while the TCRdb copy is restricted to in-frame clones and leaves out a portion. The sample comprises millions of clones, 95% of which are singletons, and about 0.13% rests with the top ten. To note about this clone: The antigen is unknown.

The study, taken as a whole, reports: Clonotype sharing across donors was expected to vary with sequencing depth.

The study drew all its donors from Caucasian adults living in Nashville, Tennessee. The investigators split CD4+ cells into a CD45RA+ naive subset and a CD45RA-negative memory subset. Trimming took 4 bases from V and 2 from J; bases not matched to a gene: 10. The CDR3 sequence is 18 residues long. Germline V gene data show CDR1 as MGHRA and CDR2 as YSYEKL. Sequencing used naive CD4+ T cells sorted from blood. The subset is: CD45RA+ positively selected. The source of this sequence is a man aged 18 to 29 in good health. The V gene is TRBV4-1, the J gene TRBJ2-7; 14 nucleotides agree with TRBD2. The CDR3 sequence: CASSLQGTSGSQTYEQYF. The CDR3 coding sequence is TGCGCCAGCAGCCTCCAAGGGACTAGCGGGAGCCAGACCTACGAGCAGTACTTC.